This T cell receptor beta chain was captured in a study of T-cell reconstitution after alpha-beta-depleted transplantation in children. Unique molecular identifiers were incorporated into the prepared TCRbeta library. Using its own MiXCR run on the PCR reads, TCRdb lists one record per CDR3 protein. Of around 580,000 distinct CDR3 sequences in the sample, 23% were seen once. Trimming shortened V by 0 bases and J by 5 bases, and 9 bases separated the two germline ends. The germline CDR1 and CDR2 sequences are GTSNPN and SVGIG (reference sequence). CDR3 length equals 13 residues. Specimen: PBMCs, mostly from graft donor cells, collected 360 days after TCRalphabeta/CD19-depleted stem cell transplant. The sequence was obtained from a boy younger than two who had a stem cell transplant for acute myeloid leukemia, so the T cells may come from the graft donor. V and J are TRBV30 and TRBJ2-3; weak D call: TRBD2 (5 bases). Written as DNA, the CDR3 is TGTGCCTGGAGTGTGAGAGGGAGAGATACGCAGTATTTT. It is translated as CAWSVRGRDTQYF.